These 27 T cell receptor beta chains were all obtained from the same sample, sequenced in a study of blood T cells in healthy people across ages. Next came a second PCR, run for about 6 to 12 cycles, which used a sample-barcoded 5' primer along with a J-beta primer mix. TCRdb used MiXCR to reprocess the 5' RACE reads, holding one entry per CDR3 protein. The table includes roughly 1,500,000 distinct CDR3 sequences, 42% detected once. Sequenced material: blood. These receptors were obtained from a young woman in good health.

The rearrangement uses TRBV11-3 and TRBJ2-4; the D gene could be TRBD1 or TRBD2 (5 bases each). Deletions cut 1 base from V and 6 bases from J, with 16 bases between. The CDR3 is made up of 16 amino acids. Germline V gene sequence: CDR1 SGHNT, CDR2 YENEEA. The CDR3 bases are TGTGCCAGCAGCTTAGGCCGTAGGGACGCCTCAAACATTCAGTACTTC. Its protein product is CASSLGRRDASNIQYF.

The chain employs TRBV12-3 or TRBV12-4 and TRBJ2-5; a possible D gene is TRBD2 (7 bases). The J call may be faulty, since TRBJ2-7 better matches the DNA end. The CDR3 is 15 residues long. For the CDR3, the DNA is TGTGCCAGCAGTTTTGTCGCGGGGGCGTCCTACGAGCAGTACTTC. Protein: CASSFVAGASYEQYF.

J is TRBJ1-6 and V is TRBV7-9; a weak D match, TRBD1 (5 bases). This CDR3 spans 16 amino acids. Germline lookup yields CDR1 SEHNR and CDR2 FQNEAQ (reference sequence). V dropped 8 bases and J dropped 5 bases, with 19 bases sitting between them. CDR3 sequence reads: CASSRRAGLNNSPLHF. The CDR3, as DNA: TGTGCCAGCTCCCGACGCGCAGGGTTAAATAATTCACCCCTCCACTTT.

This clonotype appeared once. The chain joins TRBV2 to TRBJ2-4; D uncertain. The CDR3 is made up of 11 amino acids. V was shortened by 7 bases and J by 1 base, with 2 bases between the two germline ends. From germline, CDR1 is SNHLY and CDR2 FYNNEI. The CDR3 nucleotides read TGTGCCAGCAATGCCAAAAACATTCAGTACTTC. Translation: CASNAKNIQYF. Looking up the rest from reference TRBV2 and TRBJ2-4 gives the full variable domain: EPEVTQTPSHQVTQMGQEVILRCVPISNHLYFYWYRQILGQKVEFLVSFYNNEISEKSEIFDDQFSVERPDGSNFTLKIRSTKLEDSAMYFCASNAKNIQYFGAGTRLSVL.

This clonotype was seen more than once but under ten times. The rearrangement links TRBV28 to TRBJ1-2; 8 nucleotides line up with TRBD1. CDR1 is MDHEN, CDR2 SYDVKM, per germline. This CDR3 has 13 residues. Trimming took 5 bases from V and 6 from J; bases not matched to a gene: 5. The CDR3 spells CASSRTGRNGYTF. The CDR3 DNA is TGTGCCAGCAGTCGGACAGGGCGGAATGGCTACACCTTC.

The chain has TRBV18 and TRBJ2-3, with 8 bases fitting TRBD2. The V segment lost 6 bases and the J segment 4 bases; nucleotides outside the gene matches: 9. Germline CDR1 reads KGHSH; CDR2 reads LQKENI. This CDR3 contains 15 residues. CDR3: CASSPPGGPSDTQYF. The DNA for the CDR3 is TGTGCCAGCTCCCCGCCGGGAGGGCCGTCAGATACGCAGTATTTT.

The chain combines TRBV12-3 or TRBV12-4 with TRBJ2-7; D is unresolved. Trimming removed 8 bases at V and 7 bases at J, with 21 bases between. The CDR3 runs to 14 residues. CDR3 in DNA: TGTGCCAGCGGCCGCGTGGCTACCTACAATGAGCAGTACTTC. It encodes CASGRVATYNEQYF.

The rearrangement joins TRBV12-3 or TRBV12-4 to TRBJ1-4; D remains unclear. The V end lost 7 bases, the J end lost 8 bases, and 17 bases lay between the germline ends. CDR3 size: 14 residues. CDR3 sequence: CASTLRAGQEKLFF. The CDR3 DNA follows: TGTGCCAGCACCCTAAGGGCGGGTCAGGAAAAACTGTTTTTT.

For the CDR3, the DNA is TGTGCCAGCAGCCCTTGGTCCGGCGAAGCTGAAGCTTTCTTT. Protein sequence: CASSPWSGEAEAFF. The chain couples TRBV7-2 to TRBJ1-1; D unresolved. CDR1 is SGHTA, CDR2 FQGNSA, per germline. The CDR3 runs 14 residues. Trimming shortened V by 5 bases and J by 6 bases, and 16 bases separated the two germline ends.

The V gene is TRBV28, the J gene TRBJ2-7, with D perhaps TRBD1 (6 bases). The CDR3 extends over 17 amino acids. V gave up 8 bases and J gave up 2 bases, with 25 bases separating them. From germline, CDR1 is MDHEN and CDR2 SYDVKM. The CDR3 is CASQSPDSDRRTYEQYF. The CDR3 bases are TGTGCCAGCCAAAGCCCCGATTCTGACAGGCGGACCTACGAGCAGTACTTC.

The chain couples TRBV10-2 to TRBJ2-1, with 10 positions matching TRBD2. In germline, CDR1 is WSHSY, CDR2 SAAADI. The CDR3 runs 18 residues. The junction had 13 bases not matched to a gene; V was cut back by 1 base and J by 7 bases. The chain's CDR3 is CASSEYRSGRGLWNEQFF. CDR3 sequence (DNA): TGCGCCAGCAGTGAGTATCGCAGCGGGAGGGGTTTGTGGAATGAGCAGTTCTTC.

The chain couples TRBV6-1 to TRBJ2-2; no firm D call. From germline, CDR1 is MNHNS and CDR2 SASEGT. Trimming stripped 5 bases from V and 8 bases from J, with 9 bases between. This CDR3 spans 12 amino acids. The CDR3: CASSLSWGELFF. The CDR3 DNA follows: TGTGCCAGCAGTTTGTCCTGGGGGGAGCTGTTTTTT.

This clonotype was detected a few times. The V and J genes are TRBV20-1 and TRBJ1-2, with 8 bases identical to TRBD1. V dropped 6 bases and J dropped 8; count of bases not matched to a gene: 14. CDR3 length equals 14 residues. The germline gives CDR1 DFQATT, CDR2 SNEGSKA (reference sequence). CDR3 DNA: TGCAGTGCAAAACCAGGGGGCGACCCTAGGGGCTACACCTTC. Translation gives CSAKPGGDPRGYTF.

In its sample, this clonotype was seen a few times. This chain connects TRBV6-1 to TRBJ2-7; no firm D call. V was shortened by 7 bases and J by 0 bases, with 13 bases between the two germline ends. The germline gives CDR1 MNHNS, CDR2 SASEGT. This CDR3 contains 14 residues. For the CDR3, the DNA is TGTGCCAGCACCGTGCAGGAGACCTCCTACGAGCAGTACTTC. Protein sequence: CASTVQETSYEQYF.

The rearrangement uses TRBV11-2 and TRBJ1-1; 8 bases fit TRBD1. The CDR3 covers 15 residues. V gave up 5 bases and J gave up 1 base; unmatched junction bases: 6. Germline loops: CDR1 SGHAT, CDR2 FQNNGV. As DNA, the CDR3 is TGTGCCAGCAGCAAACCCGGGACAGGGAACACTGAAGCTTTCTTT. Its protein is CASSKPGTGNTEAFF. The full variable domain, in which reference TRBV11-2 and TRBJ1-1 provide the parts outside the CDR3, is EAGVAQSPRYKIIEKRQSVAFWCNPISGHATLYWYQQILGQGPKLLIQFQNNGVVDDSQLPKDRFSAERLKGVDSTLKIQPAKLEDSAVYLCASSKPGTGNTEAFFGQGTRLTVV.

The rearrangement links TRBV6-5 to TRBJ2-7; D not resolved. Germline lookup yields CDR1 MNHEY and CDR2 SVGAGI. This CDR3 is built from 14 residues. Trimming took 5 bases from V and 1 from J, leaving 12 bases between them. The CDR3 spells CASSALGWSYEQYF. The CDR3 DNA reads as TGTGCCAGCAGTGCCCTTGGTTGGTCCTACGAGCAGTACTTC.

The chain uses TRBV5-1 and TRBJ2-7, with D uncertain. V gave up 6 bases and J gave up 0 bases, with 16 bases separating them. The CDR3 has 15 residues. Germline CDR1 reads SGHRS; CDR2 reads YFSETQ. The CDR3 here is CASNEASKSSYEQYF. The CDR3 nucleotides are TGCGCCAGCAATGAGGCGTCCAAGAGCTCCTACGAGCAGTACTTC. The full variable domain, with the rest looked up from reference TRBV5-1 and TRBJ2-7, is KAGVTQTPRYLIKTRGQQVTLSCSPISGHRSVSWYQQTPGQGLQFLFEYFSETQRNKGNFPGRFSGRQFSNSRSEMNVSTLELGDSALYLCASNEASKSSYEQYFGPGTRLTVT.

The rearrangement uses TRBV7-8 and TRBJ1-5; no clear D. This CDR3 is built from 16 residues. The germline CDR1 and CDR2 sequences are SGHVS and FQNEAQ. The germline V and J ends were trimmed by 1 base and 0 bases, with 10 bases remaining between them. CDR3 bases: TGTGCCAGCAGCTTAGGACGGGCTCCTAGCAATCAGCCCCAGCATTTT. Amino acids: CASSLGRAPSNQPQHF. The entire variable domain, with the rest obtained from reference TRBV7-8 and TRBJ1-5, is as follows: GAGVSQSPRYKVAKRGQDVALRCDPISGHVSLFWYQQALGQGPEFLTYFQNEAQLDKSGLPSDRFFAERPEGSVSTLKIQRTQQEDSAVYLCASSLGRAPSNQPQHFGDGTRLSIL.

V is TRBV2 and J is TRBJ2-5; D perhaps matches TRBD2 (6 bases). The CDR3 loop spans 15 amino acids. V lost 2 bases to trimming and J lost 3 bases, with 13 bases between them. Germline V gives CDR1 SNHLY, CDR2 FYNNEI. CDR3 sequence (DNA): TGTGCCAGCAGTGAACAGGGCCGGGGGAAAGAGACCCAGTACTTC. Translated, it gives CASSEQGRGKETQYF.

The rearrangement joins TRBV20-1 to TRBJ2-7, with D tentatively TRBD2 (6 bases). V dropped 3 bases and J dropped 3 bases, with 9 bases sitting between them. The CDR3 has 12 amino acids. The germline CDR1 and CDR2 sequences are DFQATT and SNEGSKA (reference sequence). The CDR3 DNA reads TGCAGTGCTAGGGACTATGTCTACGAGCAGTACTTC. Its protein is CSARDYVYEQYF.

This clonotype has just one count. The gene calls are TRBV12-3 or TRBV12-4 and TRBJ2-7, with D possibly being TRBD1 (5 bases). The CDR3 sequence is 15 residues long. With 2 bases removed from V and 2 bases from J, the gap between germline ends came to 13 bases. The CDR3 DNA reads TGTGCCAGCAGTTTATTCTTACAGGTTCCCTACGAGCAGTACTTC. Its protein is CASSLFLQVPYEQYF.

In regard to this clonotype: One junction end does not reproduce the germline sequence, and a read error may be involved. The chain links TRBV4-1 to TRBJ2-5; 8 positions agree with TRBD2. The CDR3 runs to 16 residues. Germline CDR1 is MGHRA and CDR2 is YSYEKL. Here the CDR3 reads CASSQGAGGPEEIQYF. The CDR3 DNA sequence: TGCGCCAGCAGCCAAGGGGCGGGGGGCCCAGAAGAGATCCAGTACTTC.

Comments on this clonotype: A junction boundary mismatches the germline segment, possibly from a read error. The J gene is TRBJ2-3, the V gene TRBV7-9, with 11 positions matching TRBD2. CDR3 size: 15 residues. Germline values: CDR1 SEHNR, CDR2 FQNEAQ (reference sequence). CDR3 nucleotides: TGTGCCAACAGCTTAGCGGGAGGGAGCACAGATACGCAGTATTTT. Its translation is CANSLAGGSTDTQYF.

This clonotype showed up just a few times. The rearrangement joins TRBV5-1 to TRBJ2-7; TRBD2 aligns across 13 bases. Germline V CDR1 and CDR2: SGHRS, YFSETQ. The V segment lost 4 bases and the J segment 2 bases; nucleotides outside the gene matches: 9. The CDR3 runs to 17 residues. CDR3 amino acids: CASSPGLAGAYTYEQYF. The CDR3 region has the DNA TGCGCCAGCAGCCCCGGACTAGCGGGGGCCTACACCTACGAGCAGTACTTC.

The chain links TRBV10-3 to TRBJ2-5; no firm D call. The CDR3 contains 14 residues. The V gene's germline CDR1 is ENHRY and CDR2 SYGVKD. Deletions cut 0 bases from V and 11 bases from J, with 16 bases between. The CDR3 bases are TGTGCCATCAGTGAGTCGACTCAAGAGTACGGGCAGTACTTC. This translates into CAISESTQEYGQYF.

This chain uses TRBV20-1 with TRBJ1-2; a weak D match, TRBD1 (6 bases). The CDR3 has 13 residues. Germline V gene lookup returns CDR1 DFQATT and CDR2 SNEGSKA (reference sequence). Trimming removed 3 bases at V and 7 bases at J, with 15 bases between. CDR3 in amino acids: CSASWGARGGYTF. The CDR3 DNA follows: TGCAGTGCTAGTTGGGGGGCGAGGGGTGGCTACACCTTC.

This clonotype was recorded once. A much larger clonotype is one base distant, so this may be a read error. The CDR3 DNA is TGTGCCTGCAGCTGGGACAGGGCAGATACGCAGTATTTT. This translates into CACSWDRADTQYF. This chain uses TRBV5-6 with TRBJ2-3; TRBD1 matches at 9 bases. Germline V gene sequence: CDR1 SGHDT, CDR2 YYEEEE. The CDR3 sequence is 13 residues long.